The source of this T cell receptor (beta chain) is a study of regulatory T cells in long-lasting Graves disease. Study-wide points: Persistent disease exhibited a predilection for TRBV28, TRBJ1-2 and TRBJ2-5. Patients with persistent disease shared 2,741 public clonotypes, outpacing the 900 to 1,000 shared by new patients. Graves' patients with persistent disease showed TCR diversity lower than patients newly diagnosed.

Germline V gene lookup returns CDR1 DFQATT and CDR2 SNEGSKA (reference sequence). Losses at the gene ends were 0 bases for V and 2 bases for J; bases not matched to a gene: 7. CDR3 length: 15 amino acids. As for time point: persistent/refractory GD, antithyroid drugs over 5 years with positive TRAb. PBMC-derived RNA was used for the TCR library. This clonotype was found a few times. Its matching antigen is unknown. Both iRepertoire HTBI primers and Arm-PCR of CDR3 regions were used to build the TCR beta libraries. TCRdb used MiXCR to reprocess the multiplex PCR reads, holding one entry per CDR3 protein. Of some 470,000 distinct CDR3 sequences listed, about 22% are singletons.

This receptor was taken from a female donor with Graves disease. The specimen comprised peripheral blood mononuclear cells (PBMCs), sampled when the disease was refractory, from a patient treated with antithyroid drugs. The rearrangement links TRBV20-1 to TRBJ2-7, with 7 bases matching TRBD2. Here the CDR3 DNA reads TGCAGTGCTAGAGATCCGCTAGCGGACACCTACGAGCAGTACTTC. Amino acids: CSARDPLADTYEQYF.